These 5 T cell receptor beta chains share one sample of origin, sequenced in a study of cytomegalovirus exposure and HLA in healthy donors. With 60 Vbeta and 13 Jbeta primers, the PCR was carried out. Only in-frame clones appear in the TCRdb table, and some are missing; sequencing was by immunoSEQ multiplex PCR. The sample lists roughly 100,000 clones; roughly three quarters were seen once. What was sequenced was PBMCs. These receptors were collected from a man under 40 in good health and CMV-seronegative.

This chain uses TRBV18 with TRBJ1-4, with D tentatively TRBD1 (6 bases). Germline CDR1 reads KGHSH; CDR2 reads LQKENI. The CDR3 sequence is 17 residues long. V was trimmed by 2 bases and J by 0 bases, leaving 13 bases between them. The CDR3 sequence is CASSPLAQGTTNEKLFF. CDR3 nucleotides: TGTGCCAGCTCACCATTAGCCCAGGGGACAACTAATGAAAAACTGTTTTTT. The complete variable domain, with remaining parts taken from reference TRBV18 and TRBJ1-4, reads NAGVMQNPRHLVRRRGQEARLRCSPMKGHSHVYWYRQLPEEGLKFMVYLQKENIIDESGMPKERFSAEFPKEGPSILRIQQVVRGDSAAYFCASSPLAQGTTNEKLFFGSGTQLSVL.

The chain joins TRBV20-1 to TRBJ2-4, with D unclear. Germline V lookup: CDR1 DFQATT, CDR2 SNEGSKA (reference sequence). The CDR3 totals 10 residues. Trimming left V 4 bases short and J 5 bases short, with 3 bases between. The CDR3 sequence is CSATENIQYF. The CDR3 DNA is TGCAGTGCTACTGAAAACATTCAGTACTTC.

V is TRBV7-2 and J is TRBJ2-7, with 9 bases identical to TRBD2. The trim removed 0 bases at V and 5 bases at J, leaving 14 bases unmatched. Looked up from germline, CDR1 is SGHTA and CDR2 is FQGNSA. CDR3 length: 18 residues. CDR3 amino acids: CASSLALSSGSPINEQYF. CDR3 in DNA: TGTGCCAGCAGCTTAGCGCTGAGTAGCGGGAGCCCTATCAACGAGCAGTACTTC.

This clone showed up just once. The chain has TRBV18 and TRBJ1-3; TRBD1 is a possible D gene (6 bases). This CDR3 region has 16 residues. Germline loops: CDR1 KGHSH, CDR2 LQKENI. Between the trimmed V and J ends, which lost 3 bases and 4 bases, there was a span of 16 bases. CDR3 sequence reads: CASSPLNRDTGNTIYF. The CDR3 bases are TGTGCCAGCTCACCCTTGAACAGGGATACCGGAAACACCATATATTTT.

In this sample, this clone turned up a few times. The CDR3 is CSGGQGADTQYF. CDR3 DNA sequence: TGCAGCGGGGGACAGGGGGCAGATACGCAGTATTTT. The rearrangement joins TRBV29-1 to TRBJ2-3; 11 positions agree with TRBD1. The CDR3 contains 12 residues. After removal of 7 bases from V and 4 bases from J, the junction contained 1 base not matched to a gene. Germline V gene data show CDR1 as SQVTM and CDR2 as ANQGSEA.